The T cell receptor beta chain described here comes from a study of T cell responses to AZD1222 COVID-19 vaccine. Trimming shortened V by 2 bases and J by 1 base, and 17 bases separated the two germline ends. The CDR3 covers 17 residues. Per germline, CDR1 SEHNR and CDR2 FQNEAQ (reference sequence). On this clone itself: Antigen specificity is unknown.

TCRdb's copy holds only in-frame clones and misses some; the assay was immunoSEQ multiplex PCR. The sample holds some 120,000 clones; 65% to 90% are singletons and the top ten take about a quarter. Broader study findings: The sample set comprised mostly white British donors with more females, and clonal diversity was possibly underestimated. In the spike-specific TCR repertoire, nearly half reportedly target unmutated variant regions.

Second-dose intervals near 4 or 12 weeks were combined. The clonotype originates from an adult who received the AZD1222 COVID-19 vaccine. The specimen comprised peripheral blood, sampled 28 days after the second AZD1222 dose. V usage is TRBV7-9 and J usage is TRBJ1-1; D is ambiguous. CDR3 coding DNA: TGTGCCAGCAGCTTATGGGGTCGAGGTCAGCGGAACACTGAAGCTTTCTTT. Protein: CASSLWGRGQRNTEAFF.